Only a few counts were recorded for the clone carrying this TCR beta chain. This entry comes from a study of cytomegalovirus exposure and HLA in healthy donors. Germline-derived CDR1 and CDR2 are MNHEY and SVGAGI. The CDR3 length is 13 residues. Trimming removed 6 bases at V and 0 bases at J, with 6 bases between. Amplification used 60 Vbeta primers and 13 Jbeta primers. The method was immunoSEQ multiplex PCR; TCRdb's version includes in-frame clones alone and lacks a portion of them. This table holds 120,000 or so clones, around 75% found once. This rearrangement joins TRBV6-5 to TRBJ2-4; no clear D. The sequence derives from a man aged 30 to 45 in good health and CMV-seronegative. Material: PBMCs. In nucleotides, the CDR3 is TGTGCCAGCAGAGCACCAGCCAAAAACATTCAGTACTTC. It codes for CASRAPAKNIQYF.